This paragraph reports one T cell receptor (beta chain). The antigen is not known. These data belong to a study of OX40 agonist ivuxolimab in advanced cancers. Whole-study context: Treatment of patients was with ivuxolimab, an agonistic anti-OX40 (CD134) antibody.

General study findings and limits: Among T cells, CD8+ cells averaged more expanded clones than CD4+ cells.

The CDR3 loop spans 18 amino acids. Germline-derived CDR1 and CDR2 are SGHTA and FQGNSA. V shed 8 bases, J shed 5 bases, and the junction held 14 bases outside the gene matches. The table came from immunoSEQ multiplex PCR; TCRdb's copy has only in-frame clones and leaves some out. This sample has fewer than 50,000 clones, with 60% to 85% found just once. The chain carries TRBV7-2 and TRBJ2-3; 15 nucleotides match TRBD2. Specimen: CD4+ or CD8+ T cells sorted from blood, collected in a trial of the OX40 agonist ivuxolimab. The receptor comes from an adult with an advanced solid tumor such as melanoma, head and neck, liver or kidney cancer. CDR3 sequence: CASAEGTSGRRVGDTQYF. The CDR3 DNA follows: TGTGCCAGCGCGGAGGGGACTAGCGGGAGGAGGGTTGGAGATACGCAGTATTTT. The complete variable domain, with remaining parts taken from reference TRBV7-2 and TRBJ2-3, reads GAGVSQSPSNKVTEKGKDVELRCDPISGHTALYWYRQSLGQGLEFLIYFQGNSAPDKSGLPSDRFSAERTGGSVSTLTIQRTQQEDSAVYLCASAEGTSGRRVGDTQYFGPGTRLTVL.